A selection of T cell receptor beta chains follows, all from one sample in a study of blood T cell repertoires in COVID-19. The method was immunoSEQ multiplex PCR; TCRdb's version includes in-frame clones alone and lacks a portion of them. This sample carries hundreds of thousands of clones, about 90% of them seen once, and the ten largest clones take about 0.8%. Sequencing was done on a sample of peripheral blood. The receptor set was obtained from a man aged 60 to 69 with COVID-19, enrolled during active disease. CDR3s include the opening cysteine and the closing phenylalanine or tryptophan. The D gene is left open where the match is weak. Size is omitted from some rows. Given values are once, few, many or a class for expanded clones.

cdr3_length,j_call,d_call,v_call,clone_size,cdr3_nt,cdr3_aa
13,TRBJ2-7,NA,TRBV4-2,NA,TGTGCCAGCAGCCAATCCCCAACCTACGAGCAGTACTTC,CASSQSPTYEQYF
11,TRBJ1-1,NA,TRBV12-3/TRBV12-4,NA,TGTGGTGCGGGTTCGAACACTGAAGCTTTCTTT,CGAGSNTEAFF
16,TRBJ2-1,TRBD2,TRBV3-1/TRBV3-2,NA,TGTGCCAGCAGCCAAGCCGGGACTAGCGCCTACAATGAGCAGTTCTTC,CASSQAGTSAYNEQFF
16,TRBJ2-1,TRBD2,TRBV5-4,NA,TGTGCCAGCAGCTTGACCCCCGCGGGAGTTGGGAATGAGCAGTTCTTC,CASSLTPAGVGNEQFF
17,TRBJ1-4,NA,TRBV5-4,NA,TGTGCCAGCAGCTCTTGGCCCGAACAGGCTAATAATGAAAAACTGTTTTTT,CASSSWPEQANNEKLFF
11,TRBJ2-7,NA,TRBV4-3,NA,TGCGCCAGCAGCCAAAAGACAGTTCTGAACTTC,CASSQKTVLNF
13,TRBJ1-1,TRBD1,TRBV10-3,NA,TGTGCCACCGGGGACAGCCTTAACACTGAAGCTTTCTTT,CATGDSLNTEAFF
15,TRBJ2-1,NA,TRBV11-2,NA,TGTGCCAGCAGCTTAGATCCAGGGCTCTACAATGAGCAGTTCTTC,CASSLDPGLYNEQFF
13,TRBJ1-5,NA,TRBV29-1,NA,TGCAGCGTTGAAGAAAACCCAGGGGCGCCCCAGCATTTT,CSVEENPGAPQHF
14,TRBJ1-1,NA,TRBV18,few,TGTGCCAGCTCACAACAGAGCATGAACACTGAAGCTTTCTTT,CASSQQSMNTEAFF
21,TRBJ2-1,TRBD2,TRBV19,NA,TGTGCCAGTAGTATAGATGGAGTTTGGATTAGCGGGAGGGCCTGGGACAATGAGCAGTTCTTC,CASSIDGVWISGRAWDNEQFF
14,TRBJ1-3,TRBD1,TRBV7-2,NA,TGTGCCAGCAGCTGGACAGGGGATCTAAACACCATATATTTT,CASSWTGDLNTIYF
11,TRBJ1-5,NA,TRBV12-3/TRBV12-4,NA,TGTGCCAGCAGTTTTTCGCAGCCCCAGCATTTT,CASSFSQPQHF
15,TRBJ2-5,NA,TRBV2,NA,TGTGCCAGCACCGAACAGCCTAGCGCAGAAGAGACCCAGTACTTC,CASTEQPSAEETQYF
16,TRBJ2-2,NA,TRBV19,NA,TGTGCCAGTAGTATGGCTCTCGACCTAGGCACCGGGGAGCTGTTTTTT,CASSMALDLGTGELFF
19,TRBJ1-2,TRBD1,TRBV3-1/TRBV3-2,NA,TGTGCCAGCAGCCAAGGGGATCTGGGACAGGGTTCTGGTCGCTATGGCTACACCTTC,CASSQGDLGQGSGRYGYTF
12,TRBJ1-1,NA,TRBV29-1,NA,TGCAGCGTTGACGGGTTGAACACTGAAGCTTTCTTT,CSVDGLNTEAFF
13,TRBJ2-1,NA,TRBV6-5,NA,TGTGCCAGCAGGGTCAACTTCGGGAATGAGCAGTTCTTC,CASRVNFGNEQFF
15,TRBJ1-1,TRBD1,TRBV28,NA,TGTGCCAGCAGTTTTATTACGCCAGGGGGCACTGAAGCTTTCTTT,CASSFITPGGTEAFF
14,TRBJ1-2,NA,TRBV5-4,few,TGTGCCAGCAGCTTGGCCGGCAGACTCGATGGCTACACCTTC,CASSLAGRLDGYTF
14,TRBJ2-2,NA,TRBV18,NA,TGTGCCAGCTCAGGGGGAGGATCGACCGGGGAGCTGTTTTTT,CASSGGGSTGELFF
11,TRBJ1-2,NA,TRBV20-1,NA,TGCAGTGCTATTTCAGGGAACGGCTACACCTTC,CSAISGNGYTF
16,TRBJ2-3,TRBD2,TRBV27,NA,TGTGCCAGCAGTCCCGTGCCGGGGGGGCCCTCAGATACGCAGTATTTT,CASSPVPGGPSDTQYF
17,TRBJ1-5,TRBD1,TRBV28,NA,TGTGCCAGCAGTTTCCCTGGGACAGGGGATAGCAATCAGCCCCAGCATTTT,CASSFPGTGDSNQPQHF
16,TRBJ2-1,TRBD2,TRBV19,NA,TGTGCCAGTAGTCCGTGGACTAGCGGGAGTCACAATGAGCAGTTCTTC,CASSPWTSGSHNEQFF
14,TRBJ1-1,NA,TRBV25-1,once,TGTGCCAGCCATACCGGGGGGCGATTCGCTGAAGCTTTCTTT,CASHTGGRFAEAFF
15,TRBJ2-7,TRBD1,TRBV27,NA,TGTGCCAGCACCCCTGACAGGGGGAGCTCCTACGAGCAGTACTTC,CASTPDRGSSYEQYF
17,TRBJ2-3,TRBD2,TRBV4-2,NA,TGTGCCAGCAGCCATTCACCCAGCGGGGGAGACACAGATACGCAGTATTTT,CASSHSPSGGDTDTQYF
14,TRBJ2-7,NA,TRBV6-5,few,TGTGCCAGCAGTTACGCCTATATGGGGCCCGAGCAGTACTTC,CASSYAYMGPEQYF
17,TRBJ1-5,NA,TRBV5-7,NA,TGTGCCAGCAGCAAAGCGGGGGGAACGGCGGACAATCAGCCCCAGCATTTT,CASSKAGGTADNQPQHF
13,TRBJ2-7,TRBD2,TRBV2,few,TGTGCCAGCAGGTTTCGGGGGGCCTACGAGCAGTACTTC,CASRFRGAYEQYF
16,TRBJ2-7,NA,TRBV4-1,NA,TGCGCCAGCAGCGAAGGGACATGGGGACTCTCCTACGAGCAGTACTTC,CASSEGTWGLSYEQYF
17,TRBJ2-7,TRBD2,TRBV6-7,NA,TGTGCCAGCAACACACTTTGGGGGACTAGCGTAGAGTACGAGCAGTACTTC,CASNTLWGTSVEYEQYF
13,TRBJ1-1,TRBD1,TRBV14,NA,TGTGCCAGCAGCCAAGAACAGGGGACTGAAGCTTTCTTT,CASSQEQGTEAFF
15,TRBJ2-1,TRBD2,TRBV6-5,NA,TGTGCCAGCAGGGCTAGCGGGGGAGCAAACAATGAGCAGTTCTTC,CASRASGGANNEQFF
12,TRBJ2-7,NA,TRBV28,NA,TGTGCCAGCAGCCCGAGAGGGTACGAGCAGTACTTC,CASSPRGYEQYF
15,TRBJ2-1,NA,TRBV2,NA,TGTGCCAGCAGTAGCGACCCGAACTCCTACAATGAGCAGTTCTTC,CASSSDPNSYNEQFF
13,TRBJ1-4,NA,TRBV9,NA,TGTGCCAGCAGCGGACAGTCTAATGAAAAACTGTTTTTT,CASSGQSNEKLFF
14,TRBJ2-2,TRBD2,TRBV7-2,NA,TGTGCCAGCAGCCCGGGACTAGCCGGCGGGGAGCTGTTTTTT,CASSPGLAGGELFF
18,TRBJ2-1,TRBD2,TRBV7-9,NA,TGTGCCAGCAGCCCCGGGGGGCTAGCGGGAGGACCCTACAATGAGCAGTTCTTC,CASSPGGLAGGPYNEQFF
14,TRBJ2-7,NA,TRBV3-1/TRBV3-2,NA,TGTGCCAGCAGCTGGCATCTACAGAGCTACGAGCAGTACTTC,CASSWHLQSYEQYF
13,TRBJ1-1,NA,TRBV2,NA,TGTGCCAGCAGTGTCGGTCCCGGGGGTGAAGCTTTCTTT,CASSVGPGGEAFF
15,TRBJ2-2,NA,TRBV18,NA,TGTGCCAGCTCACCGGGCCAGATAGTCACCGGGGAGCTGTTTTTT,CASSPGQIVTGELFF
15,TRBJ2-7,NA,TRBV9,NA,TGTGCCAGCAGCGTAGGGGCAGCTGTTACCTACGAGCAGTACTTC,CASSVGAAVTYEQYF
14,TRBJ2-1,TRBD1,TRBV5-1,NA,TGCGCCAGCAGCTACCCTACGACAGGGTTCGAGCAGTTCTTC,CASSYPTTGFEQFF
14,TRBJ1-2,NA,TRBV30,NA,TGTGCCTGGAGTCCCCTCCCTCAGGGGACTGGCTACACCTTC,CAWSPLPQGTGYTF
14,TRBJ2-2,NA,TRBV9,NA,TGTGCCAGCAGCGGCGGACTCAACACCGGGGAGCTGTTTTTT,CASSGGLNTGELFF
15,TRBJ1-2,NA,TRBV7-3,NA,TGTGCCAGCAGCTTAGCCGGCAGGGGTAGCTATGGCTACACCTTC,CASSLAGRGSYGYTF
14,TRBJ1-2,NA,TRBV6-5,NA,TGTGCCAGCAGTTACCAGGGATCAACCTATGGCTACACCTTC,CASSYQGSTYGYTF